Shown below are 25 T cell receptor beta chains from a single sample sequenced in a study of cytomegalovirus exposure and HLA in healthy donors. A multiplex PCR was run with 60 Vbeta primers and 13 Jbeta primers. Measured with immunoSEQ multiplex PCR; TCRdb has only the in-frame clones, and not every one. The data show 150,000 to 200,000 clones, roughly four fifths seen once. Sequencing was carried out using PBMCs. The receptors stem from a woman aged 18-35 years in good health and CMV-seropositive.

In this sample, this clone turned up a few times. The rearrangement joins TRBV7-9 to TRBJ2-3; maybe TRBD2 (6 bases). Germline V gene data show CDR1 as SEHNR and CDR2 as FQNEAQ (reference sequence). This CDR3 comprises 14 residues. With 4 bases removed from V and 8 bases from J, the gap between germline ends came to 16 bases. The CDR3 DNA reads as TGTGCCAGCAGCTGGGGAGGCAGGGCGGGTACGCAGTATTTT. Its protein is CASSWGGRAGTQYF.

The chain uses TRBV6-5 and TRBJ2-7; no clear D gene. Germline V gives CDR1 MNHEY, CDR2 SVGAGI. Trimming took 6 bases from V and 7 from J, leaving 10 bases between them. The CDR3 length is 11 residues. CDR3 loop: CASRNQIEQYF. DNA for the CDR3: TGTGCCAGCAGGAACCAGATAGAGCAGTACTTC.

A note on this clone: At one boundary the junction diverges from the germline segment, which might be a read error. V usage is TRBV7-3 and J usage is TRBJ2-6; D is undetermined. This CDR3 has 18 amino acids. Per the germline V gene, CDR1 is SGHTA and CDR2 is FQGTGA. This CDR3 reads CTSSPQPRLLSGANVLTF. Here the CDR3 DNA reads TGTACCAGCAGCCCCCAACCGAGATTACTCTCTGGGGCCAACGTCCTGACTTTC.

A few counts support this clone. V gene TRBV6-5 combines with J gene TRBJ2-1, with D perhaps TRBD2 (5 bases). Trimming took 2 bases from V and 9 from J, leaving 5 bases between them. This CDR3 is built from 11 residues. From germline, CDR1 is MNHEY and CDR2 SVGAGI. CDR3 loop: CASSYGSEQFF. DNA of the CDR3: TGTGCCAGCAGTTACGGGAGTGAGCAGTTCTTC.

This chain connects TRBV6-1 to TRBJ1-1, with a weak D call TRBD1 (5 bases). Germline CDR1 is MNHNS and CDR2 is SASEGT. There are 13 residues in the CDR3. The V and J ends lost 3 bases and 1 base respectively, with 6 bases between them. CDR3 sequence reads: CASSDRENTEAFF. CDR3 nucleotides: TGTGCCAGCAGTGACAGGGAGAACACTGAAGCTTTCTTT.

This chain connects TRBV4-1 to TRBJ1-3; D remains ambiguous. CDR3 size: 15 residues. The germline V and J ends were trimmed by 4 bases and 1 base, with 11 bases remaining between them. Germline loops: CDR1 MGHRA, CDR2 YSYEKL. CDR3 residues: CASSLLRGSGNTIYF. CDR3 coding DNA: TGCGCCAGCAGCCTATTGAGAGGGTCTGGAAACACCATATATTTT.

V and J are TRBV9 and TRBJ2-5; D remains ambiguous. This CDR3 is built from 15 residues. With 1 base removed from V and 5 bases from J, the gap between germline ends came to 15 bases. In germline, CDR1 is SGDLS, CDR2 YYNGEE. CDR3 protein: CASSVTGSGRETQYF. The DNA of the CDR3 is TGTGCCAGCAGCGTAACCGGCTCAGGCAGGGAGACCCAGTACTTC.

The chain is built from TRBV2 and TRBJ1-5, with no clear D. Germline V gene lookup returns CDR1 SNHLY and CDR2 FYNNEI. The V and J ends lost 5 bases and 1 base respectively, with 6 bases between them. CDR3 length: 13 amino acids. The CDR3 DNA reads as TGTGCCAGCAGTACAGAAAGCAATCAGCCCCAGCATTTT. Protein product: CASSTESNQPQHF. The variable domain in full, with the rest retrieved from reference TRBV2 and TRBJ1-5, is EPEVTQTPSHQVTQMGQEVILRCVPISNHLYFYWYRQILGQKVEFLVSFYNNEISEKSEIFDDQFSVERPDGSNFTLKIRSTKLEDSAMYFCASSTESNQPQHFGDGTRLSIL.

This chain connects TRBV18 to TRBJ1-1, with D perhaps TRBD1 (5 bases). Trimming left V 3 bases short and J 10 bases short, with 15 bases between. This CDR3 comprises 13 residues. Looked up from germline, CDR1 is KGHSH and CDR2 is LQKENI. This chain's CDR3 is CASSPGGAQGAFF. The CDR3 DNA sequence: TGTGCCAGCTCACCCGGTGGAGCCCAGGGAGCTTTCTTT. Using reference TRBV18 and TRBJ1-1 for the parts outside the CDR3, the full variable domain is NAGVMQNPRHLVRRRGQEARLRCSPMKGHSHVYWYRQLPEEGLKFMVYLQKENIIDESGMPKERFSAEFPKEGPSILRIQQVVRGDSAAYFCASSPGGAQGAFFGQGTRLTVV.

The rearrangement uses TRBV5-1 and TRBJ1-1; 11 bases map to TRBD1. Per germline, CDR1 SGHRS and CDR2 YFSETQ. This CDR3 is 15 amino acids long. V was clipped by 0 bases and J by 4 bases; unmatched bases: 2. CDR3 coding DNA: TGCGCCAGCAGCTTGGGAGGGACAGGGGGCACTGAAGCTTTCTTT. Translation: CASSLGGTGGTEAFF.

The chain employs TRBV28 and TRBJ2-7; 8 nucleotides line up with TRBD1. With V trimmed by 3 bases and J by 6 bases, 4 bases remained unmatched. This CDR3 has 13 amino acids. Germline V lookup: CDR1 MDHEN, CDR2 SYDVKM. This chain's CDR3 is CASSLADRVEQYF. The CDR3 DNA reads TGTGCCAGCAGTTTGGCGGACAGGGTCGAGCAGTACTTC.

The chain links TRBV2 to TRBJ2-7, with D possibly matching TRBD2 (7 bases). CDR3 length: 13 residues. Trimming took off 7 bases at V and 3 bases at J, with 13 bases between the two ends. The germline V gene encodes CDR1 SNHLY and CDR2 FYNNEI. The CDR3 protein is CASTEGGFYEQYF. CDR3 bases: TGTGCCAGCACCGAGGGGGGGTTCTACGAGCAGTACTTC. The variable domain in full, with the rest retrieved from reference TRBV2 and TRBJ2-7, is EPEVTQTPSHQVTQMGQEVILRCVPISNHLYFYWYRQILGQKVEFLVSFYNNEISEKSEIFDDQFSVERPDGSNFTLKIRSTKLEDSAMYFCASTEGGFYEQYFGPGTRLTVT.

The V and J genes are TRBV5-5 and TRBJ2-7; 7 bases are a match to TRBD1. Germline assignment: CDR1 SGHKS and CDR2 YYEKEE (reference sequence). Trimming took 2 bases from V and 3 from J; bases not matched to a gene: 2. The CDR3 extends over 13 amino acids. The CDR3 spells CASSFRDSYEQYV. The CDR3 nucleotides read TGTGCCAGCAGCTTCCGGGACAGCTACGAGCAGTACGTC.

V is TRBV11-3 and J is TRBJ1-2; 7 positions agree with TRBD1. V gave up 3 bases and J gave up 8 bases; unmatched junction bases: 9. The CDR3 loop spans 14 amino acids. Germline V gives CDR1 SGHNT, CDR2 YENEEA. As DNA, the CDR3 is TGTGCCAGCAGCTTCCCCCCAGGGGGGTCGGGCTACACCTTC. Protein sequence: CASSFPPGGSGYTF. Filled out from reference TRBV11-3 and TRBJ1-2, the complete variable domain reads EAGVVQSPRYKIIEKKQPVAFWCNPISGHNTLYWYLQNLGQGPELLIRYENEEAVDDSQLPKDRFSAERLKGVDSTLKIQPAELGDSAVYLCASSFPPGGSGYTFGSGTRLTVV.

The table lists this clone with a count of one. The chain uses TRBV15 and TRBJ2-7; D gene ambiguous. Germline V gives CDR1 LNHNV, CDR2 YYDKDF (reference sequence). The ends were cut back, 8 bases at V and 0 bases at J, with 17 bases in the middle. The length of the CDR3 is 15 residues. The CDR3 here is CATQNGFRGSYEQYV. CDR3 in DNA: TGTGCCACCCAAAACGGCTTTCGCGGCTCCTACGAGCAGTACGTC.

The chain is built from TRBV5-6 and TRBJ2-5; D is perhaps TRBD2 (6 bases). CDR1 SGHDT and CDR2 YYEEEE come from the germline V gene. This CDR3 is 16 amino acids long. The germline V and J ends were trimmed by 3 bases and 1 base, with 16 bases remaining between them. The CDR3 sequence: CASSYKAPGGQETQYF. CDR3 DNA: TGTGCCAGCAGCTACAAAGCGCCCGGGGGCCAAGAGACCCAGTACTTC.

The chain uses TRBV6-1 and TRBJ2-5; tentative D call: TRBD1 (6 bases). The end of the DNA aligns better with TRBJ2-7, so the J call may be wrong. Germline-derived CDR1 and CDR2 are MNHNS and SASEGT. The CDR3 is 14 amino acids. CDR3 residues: CASSAYRDIDEQYF. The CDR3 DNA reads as TGTGCCAGCAGTGCTTACCGGGACATAGACGAGCAGTACTTC.

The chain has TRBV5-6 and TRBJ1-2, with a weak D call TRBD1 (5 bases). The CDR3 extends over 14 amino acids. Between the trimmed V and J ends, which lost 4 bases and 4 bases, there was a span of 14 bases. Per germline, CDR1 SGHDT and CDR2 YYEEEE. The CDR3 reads CASSATQGTYGYTF. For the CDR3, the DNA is TGTGCCAGCAGCGCGACCCAGGGTACCTATGGCTACACCTTC. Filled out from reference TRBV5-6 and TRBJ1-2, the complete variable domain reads DAGVTQSPTHLIKTRGQQVTLRCSPKSGHDTVSWYQQALGQGPQFIFQYYEEEERQRGNFPDRFSGHQFPNYSSELNVNALLLGDSALYLCASSATQGTYGYTFGSGTRLTVV.

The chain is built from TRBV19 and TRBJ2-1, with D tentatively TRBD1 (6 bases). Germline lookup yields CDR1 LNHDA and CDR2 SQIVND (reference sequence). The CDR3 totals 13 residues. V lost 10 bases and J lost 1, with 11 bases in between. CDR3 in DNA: TGTGCCACCATGAGGGGGTCCTACAATGAGCAGTTCTTC. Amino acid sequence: CATMRGSYNEQFF.

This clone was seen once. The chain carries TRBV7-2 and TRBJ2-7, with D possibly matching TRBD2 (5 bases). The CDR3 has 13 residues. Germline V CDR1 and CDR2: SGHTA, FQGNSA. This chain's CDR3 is CASSLAAHAEQYV. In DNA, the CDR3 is TGTGCCAGCAGCCTAGCAGCGCACGCCGAGCAGTACGTC.

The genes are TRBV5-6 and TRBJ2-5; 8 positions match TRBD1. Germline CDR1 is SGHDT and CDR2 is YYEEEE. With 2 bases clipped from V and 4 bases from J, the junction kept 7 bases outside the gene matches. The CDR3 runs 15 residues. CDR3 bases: TGTGCCAGCAGCTTACACCAGGGGGCGGTAGAGACCCAGTACTTC. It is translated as CASSLHQGAVETQYF.

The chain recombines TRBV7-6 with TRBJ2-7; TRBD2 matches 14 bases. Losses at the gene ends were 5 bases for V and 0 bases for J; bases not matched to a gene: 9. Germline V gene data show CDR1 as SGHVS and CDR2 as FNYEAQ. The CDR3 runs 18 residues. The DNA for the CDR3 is TGTGCCAGCAGCACCGGGACTAGCGGGGGACCGTTCTCCTACGAGCAGTACTTC. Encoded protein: CASSTGTSGGPFSYEQYF.

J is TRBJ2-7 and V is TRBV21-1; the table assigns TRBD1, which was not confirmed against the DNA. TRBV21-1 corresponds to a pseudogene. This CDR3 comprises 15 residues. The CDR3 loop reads CASSKDRSVTYEQYV. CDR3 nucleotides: TGTGCCAGCAGCAAAGACAGGTCAGTCACCTACGAGCAGTACGTC.

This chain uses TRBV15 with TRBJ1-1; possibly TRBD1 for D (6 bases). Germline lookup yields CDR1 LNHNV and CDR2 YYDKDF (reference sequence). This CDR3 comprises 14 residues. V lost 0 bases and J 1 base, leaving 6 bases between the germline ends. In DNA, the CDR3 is TGTGCCACCAGCAGAGAACAGGGGAACACTGAAGCTTTCTTT. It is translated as CATSREQGNTEAFF.

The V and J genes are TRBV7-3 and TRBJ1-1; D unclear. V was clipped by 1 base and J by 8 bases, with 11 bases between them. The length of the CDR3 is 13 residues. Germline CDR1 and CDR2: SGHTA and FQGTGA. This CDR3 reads CASSLISGGEAFF. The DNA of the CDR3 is TGTGCCAGCAGCTTAATTTCAGGCGGGGAAGCTTTCTTT.